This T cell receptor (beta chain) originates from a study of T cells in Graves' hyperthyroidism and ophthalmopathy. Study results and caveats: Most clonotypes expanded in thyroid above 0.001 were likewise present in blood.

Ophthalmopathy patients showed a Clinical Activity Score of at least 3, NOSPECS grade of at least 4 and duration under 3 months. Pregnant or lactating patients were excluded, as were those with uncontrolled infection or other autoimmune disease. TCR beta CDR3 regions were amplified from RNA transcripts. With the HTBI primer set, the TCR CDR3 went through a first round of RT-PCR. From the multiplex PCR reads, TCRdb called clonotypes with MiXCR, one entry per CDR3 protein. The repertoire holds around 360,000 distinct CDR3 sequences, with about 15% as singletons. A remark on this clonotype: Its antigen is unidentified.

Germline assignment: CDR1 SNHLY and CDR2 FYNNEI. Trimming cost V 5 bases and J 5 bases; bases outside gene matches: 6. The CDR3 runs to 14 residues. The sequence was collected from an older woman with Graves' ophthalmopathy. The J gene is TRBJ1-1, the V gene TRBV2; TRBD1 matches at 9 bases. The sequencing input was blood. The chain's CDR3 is CASSFRTGVTEAFF. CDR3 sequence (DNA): TGTGCCAGCAGTTTTCGGACAGGGGTTACTGAAGCTTTCTTT.